This T cell receptor beta chain was retrieved from a study of T cell repertoires and HLA-DP antigens. Background on the study: Alloreactive CD4+ T cells targeted HLA-DP on transduced HeLa. Pre-culture CD4+ samples used around 1,200 ng DNA versus around 230 ng for CD137+CD4+ sorts.

The primer mix covered 54 TRBV segments and 13 TRBJ segments. Each pre-culture CD4+ sample aimed for hundreds of thousands of T cell genomes at deep resolution. Produced via immunoSEQ multiplex PCR; TCRdb's table is partial and in-frame only. Of some 120,000 clones listed, 80% to 95% were seen once; the top ten hold roughly 0.3%. As concerns this clone: The antigen remains undetermined.

Trimming cost V 4 bases and J 3 bases; bases outside gene matches: 5. The CDR3 length is 14 residues. The germline gives CDR1 SGHRS, CDR2 YFSETQ. This sequence joins TRBV5-1 and TRBJ2-3, with 7 bases matching TRBD1. Material for sequencing was CD4+ T cells from PBMCs. The receptor was isolated from a woman aged 18-29 years in good health and CMV-seronegative. CDR3 sequence: CASSIQGQTDTQYF. DNA for the CDR3: TGCGCCAGCAGCATACAGGGGCAGACAGATACGCAGTATTTT.